This entry is about one T cell receptor beta chain. Its specificity is not known. The data are from a study of Ad26.COV2.S vaccination and SARS-CoV-2 variants. Overall study context: Donor was in the COV1001 Ad26.COV2.S trial arm. Recipients of Ad26.COV2.S got it intramuscularly, once or twice 56 days apart. General study points: Breadth, reportedly substantial, characterized the spike-specific CD8+ and CD4+ T cell responses after vaccination.

Treatment reported: around 19 received Ad26.COV2.S at low or high dose, single or two shots; roughly five received placebo; per-sample allocation not given. Samples came from day 63 after the first vaccine or placebo injection. Data came from immunoSEQ multiplex PCR; TCRdb stores just in-frame clones and leaves some out. The sample lists around 450,000 clones, roughly nine tenths occurring once. The sequence was obtained from a person aged 18-60 years who received the Ad26.COV2.S COVID-19 vaccine or a placebo. Sample: peripheral blood, taken in a trial of Ad26.COV2.S vaccine versus placebo.

Here the CDR3 DNA reads TGTGCCAGCAGCAAGGTCCCGGGACAGGCGACTGAAGCTTTCTTT. Translation: CASSKVPGQATEAFF. This chain joins TRBV21-1 and TRBJ1-1; TRBD1, the table's D call, lacks a check against the DNA. TRBV21-1 is a pseudogene segment. This CDR3 contains 15 residues.